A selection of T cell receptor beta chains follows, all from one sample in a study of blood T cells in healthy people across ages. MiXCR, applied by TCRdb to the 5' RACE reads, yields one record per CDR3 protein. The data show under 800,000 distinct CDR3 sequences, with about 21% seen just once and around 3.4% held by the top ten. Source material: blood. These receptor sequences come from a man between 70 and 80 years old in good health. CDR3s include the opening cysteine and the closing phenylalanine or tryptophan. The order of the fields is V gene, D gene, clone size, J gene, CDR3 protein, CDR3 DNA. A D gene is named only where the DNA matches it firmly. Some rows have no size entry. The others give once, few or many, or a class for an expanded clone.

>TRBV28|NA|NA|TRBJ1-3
CASRELPGSGNTIYF
TGTGCCAGCAGGGAACTACCAGGCTCTGGAAACACCATATATTTT
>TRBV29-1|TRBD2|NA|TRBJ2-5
CSLDSGKTQYF
TGCAGCTTAGATAGCGGGAAGACCCAGTACTTC
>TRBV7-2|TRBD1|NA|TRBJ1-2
CASSSDRGDYGYTF
TGTGCCAGCAGCTCGGACAGGGGGGACTATGGCTACACCTTC
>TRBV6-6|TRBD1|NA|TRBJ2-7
CASTTGTGRHEQYF
TGTGCCAGCACCACCGGGACAGGGAGGCACGAGCAGTACTTC
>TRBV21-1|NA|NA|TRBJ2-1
CASASGGSYNEQFF
TGTGCCAGCGCTAGCGGGGGCTCCTACAATGAGCAGTTCTTC
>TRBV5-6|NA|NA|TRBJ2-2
CASSLDAIANTGELFF
TGTGCCAGCAGCTTGGACGCCATAGCGAACACCGGGGAGCTGTTTTTT
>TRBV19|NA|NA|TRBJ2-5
CASSSAASETQYF
TGTGCCAGTAGTTCGGCGGCTTCGGAGACCCAGTACTTC
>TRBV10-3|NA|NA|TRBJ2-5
CAISEQPTRETQYF
TGTGCCATCAGTGAACAGCCTACCAGAGAGACCCAGTACTTC
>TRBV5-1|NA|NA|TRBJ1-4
CASRQFTGGNEKLFF
TGCGCCAGCAGGCAATTTACAGGAGGTAATGAAAAACTGTTTTTT
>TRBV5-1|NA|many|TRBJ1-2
CASSPGDYGYTF
TGTGCCAGCTCCCCAGGTGACTATGGCTACACCTTC
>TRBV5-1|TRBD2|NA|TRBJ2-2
CASSEGTSAPEELFF
TGCGCCAGCAGCGAGGGGACTAGCGCCCCCGAGGAGCTGTTTTTT
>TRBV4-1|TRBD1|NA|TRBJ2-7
CASSQPGQGYYEQYF
TGCGCCAGCAGCCAACCGGGACAGGGGTACTACGAGCAGTACTTC
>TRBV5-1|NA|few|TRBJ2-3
CASSVTASTDTQYF
TGCGCCAGCAGCGTGACAGCTAGCACAGATACGCAGTATTTT
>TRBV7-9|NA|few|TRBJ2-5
CASSLAQGYQETQYF
TGTGCCAGCAGCTTAGCCCAGGGGTACCAAGAGACCCAGTACTTC
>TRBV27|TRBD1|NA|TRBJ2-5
CASSFLSAGGEETQYF
TGTGCCAGCAGTTTTCTGTCCGCAGGGGGCGAAGAGACCCAGTACTTC
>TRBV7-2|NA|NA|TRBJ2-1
CASTLGGTYNEQFF
TGTGCCAGCACCTTGGGGGGCACCTACAATGAGCAGTTCTTC
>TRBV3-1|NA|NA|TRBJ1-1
CASSQGDVVEAFF
TGTGCCAGCAGCCAAGGGGACGTCGTCGAAGCTTTCTTT
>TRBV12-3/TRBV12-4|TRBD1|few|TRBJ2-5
CASRRSTGGGSETQYF
TGTGCCAGCAGACGCTCAACAGGGGGCGGGAGTGAGACCCAGTACTTC
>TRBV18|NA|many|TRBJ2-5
CASSPILEMKTQYF
TGTGCCAGCTCACCAATCTTGGAAATGAAGACCCAGTACTTC
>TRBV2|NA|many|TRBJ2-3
CASSDGLITDTQYF
TGTGCCAGCAGTGACGGGCTTATCACAGATACGCAGTATTTT
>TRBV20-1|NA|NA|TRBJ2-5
CSAIGPKGETQYF
TGCAGTGCTATAGGACCTAAGGGGGAGACCCAGTACTTC
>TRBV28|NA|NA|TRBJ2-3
CASSFQGARGFTDTQYF
TGTGCCAGCAGTTTCCAGGGGGCGCGGGGGTTCACAGATACGCAGTATTTT
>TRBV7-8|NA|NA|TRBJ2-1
CASSAETHNEQFF
TGTGCCAGCAGCGCGGAGACTCACAATGAGCAGTTCTTC
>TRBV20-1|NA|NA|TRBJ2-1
CSAREPGGNEQSF
TGCAGTGCTAGAGAGCCAGGGGGGAATGAGCAGTCCTTC
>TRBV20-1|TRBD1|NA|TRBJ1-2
CSAKIPGGGYGYTF
TGCAGTGCTAAAATCCCAGGGGGCGGGTATGGCTACACCTTC
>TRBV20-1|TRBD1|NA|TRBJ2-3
CSARPTGGLTDTQYF
TGCAGTGCTAGACCGACAGGGGGTCTCACAGATACGCAGTATTTT
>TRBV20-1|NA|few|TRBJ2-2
CSARQGSLNTGELFF
TGCAGTGCTAGACAGGGGTCACTGAACACCGGGGAGCTGTTTTTT
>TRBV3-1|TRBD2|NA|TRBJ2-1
CASSQVLGTSGKNQQFF
TGTGCCAGCAGCCAAGTTCTCGGTACTAGCGGGAAAAATCAGCAGTTCTTC
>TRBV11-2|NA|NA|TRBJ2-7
CASSLRVSPDEQYF
TGTGCCAGCAGCTTACGGGTATCTCCGGACGAGCAGTACTTC
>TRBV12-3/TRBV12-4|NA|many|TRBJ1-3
CASSRDTGNTIYF
TGTGCCAGCAGCCGGGACACAGGAAACACCATATATTTT
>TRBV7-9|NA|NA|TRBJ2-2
CASSLASSAGELFF
TGTGCCAGCAGCTTAGCGTCTAGCGCCGGGGAGCTGTTTTTT
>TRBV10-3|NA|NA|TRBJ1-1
CAISESPGTPSEAFF
TGTGCCATCAGTGAGTCTCCAGGGACCCCTTCTGAAGCTTTCTTT
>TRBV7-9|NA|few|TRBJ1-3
CASRTRDGLGNTIYF
TGTGCCAGCAGGACAAGGGACGGCCTTGGAAACACCATATATTTT
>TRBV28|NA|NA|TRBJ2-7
CASSENQGSYEQYF
TGTGCCAGCAGCGAAAATCAGGGGTCCTACGAGCAGTACTTC
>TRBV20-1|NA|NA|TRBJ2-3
CSARDQERTTDTQYF
TGCAGTGCTAGAGATCAGGAGCGCACCACAGATACGCAGTATTTT
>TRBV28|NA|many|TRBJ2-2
CASSLPGSGELFF
TGTGCCAGCAGTTTACCGGGGTCCGGGGAGCTGTTTTTT
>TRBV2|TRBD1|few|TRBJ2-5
CASSDGTGRETQYF
TGTGCCAGCAGCGACGGGACAGGGAGAGAGACCCAGTACTTC
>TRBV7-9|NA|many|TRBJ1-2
CATTLGEYGYTF
TGTGCCACCACCTTGGGGGAATATGGCTACACCTTC
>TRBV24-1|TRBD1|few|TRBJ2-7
CATSESGTGLYEQYF
TGTGCCACCAGTGAATCAGGGACAGGACTCTACGAGCAGTACTTC
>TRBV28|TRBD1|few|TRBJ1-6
CASRVEGPGTGGSPLHF
TGTGCCAGCAGAGTGGAGGGCCCCGGGACAGGTGGTTCACCCCTCCACTTT